This T cell receptor beta chain was obtained from a study of identical twins. General study points: The study drew conclusions from cross-sectional statistical analysis, not from following the same donors. Low generation-probability sequences were in excess among twin-shared out-of-frame alpha sequences.

TCRdb reprocessed the 5' RACE reads via MiXCR and lists one record per CDR3 protein. The sample holds over 200,000 distinct CDR3 sequences, about 10% seen once. This clonotype was seen a handful of times. Its antigen is unidentified. Germline lookup yields CDR1 LNHNV and CDR2 YYDKDF (reference sequence). The V gene lost 4 bases and the J gene lost 5 bases, with 14 bases spanning the gap. This CDR3 is built from 14 residues. The TCR comes from a man aged 50-59 years in good health. The sequencing input was memory T cells sorted from blood. The rearrangement links TRBV15 to TRBJ2-5, with D possibly matching TRBD1 (6 bases). The CDR3 DNA follows: TGTGCCACCAGCAAGGAACAGGGACGCGAGACCCAGTACTTC. Its protein product is CATSKEQGRETQYF.